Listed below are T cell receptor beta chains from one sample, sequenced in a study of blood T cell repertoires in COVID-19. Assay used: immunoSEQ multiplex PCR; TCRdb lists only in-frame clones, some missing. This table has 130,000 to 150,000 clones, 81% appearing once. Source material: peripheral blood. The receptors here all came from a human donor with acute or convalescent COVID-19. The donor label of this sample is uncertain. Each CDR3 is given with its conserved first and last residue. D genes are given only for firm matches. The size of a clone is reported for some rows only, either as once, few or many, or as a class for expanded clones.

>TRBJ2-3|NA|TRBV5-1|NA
TGCGCCAGCAACCGGGACACCCTAACAGATACGCAGTATTTT
CASNRDTLTDTQYF
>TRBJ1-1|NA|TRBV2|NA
TGTGCCAGCAGCCAAGAGGACAGTTTGAACACTGAAGCTTTCTTT
CASSQEDSLNTEAFF
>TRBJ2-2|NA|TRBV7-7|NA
TGTGCTAGCAGCCCTCTCGGCGGGGGCGCGGGGGAGCTGTTTTTT
CASSPLGGGAGELFF
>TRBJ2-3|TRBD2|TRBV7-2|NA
TGTGCCAGCAGCCCATCACGGACTAGCGGTTCCACAGATACGCAGTATTTT
CASSPSRTSGSTDTQYF
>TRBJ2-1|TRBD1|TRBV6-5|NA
TGTGCCAGCAGAGGACAGGGGAATATCTACAATGAGCAGTTCTTC
CASRGQGNIYNEQFF
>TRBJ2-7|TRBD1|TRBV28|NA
TGTGCCAGCAGTTATGGGACAGCCGGAGGATACGAGCAGTACTTC
CASSYGTAGGYEQYF
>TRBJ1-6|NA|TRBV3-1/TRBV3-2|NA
TGTGCCAGCAGCCAAGGTCAGGGGAAGAATTCACCCCTCCACTTT
CASSQGQGKNSPLHF
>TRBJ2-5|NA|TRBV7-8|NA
TGTGCCAGCAGCTTATCCCCGGGCGGGGTGGGGACCCAGTACTTC
CASSLSPGGVGTQYF
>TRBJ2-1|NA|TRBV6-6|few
TGTGCCAGCAGTTACCGGGTTGGGAATGAGCAGTTCTTC
CASSYRVGNEQFF
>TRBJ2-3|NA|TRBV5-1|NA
TGCGCCAGCAGCTCTTCAGGCGCCCCAGATACGCAGTATTTT
CASSSSGAPDTQYF
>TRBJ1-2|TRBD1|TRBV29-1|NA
TGCAGCGTCCAGACAGGGAGGAATGGCTACACCTTC
CSVQTGRNGYTF
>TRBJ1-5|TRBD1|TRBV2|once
TGTGCCAGCCGCACGACAGGGAATAATCAGCCCCAGCATTTT
CASRTTGNNQPQHF
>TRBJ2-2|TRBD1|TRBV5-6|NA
TGTGCCAGCAGCTTACAGGGGGTCCAGTTGCCCGGGGAGCTGTTTTTT
CASSLQGVQLPGELFF
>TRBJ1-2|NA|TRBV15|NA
TGTGCCACCAGCAGAGCGGGGAAGGGTGGCTACACCTTC
CATSRAGKGGYTF
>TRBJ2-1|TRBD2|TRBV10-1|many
TGCGCCAGCAGAACCCCGGGACTAGCAGAATACAATGAGCAGTTCTTC
CASRTPGLAEYNEQFF
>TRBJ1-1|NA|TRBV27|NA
TGTGCCAGCAGTTTATTGGGCGGAGGCACTGAAGCTTTCTTT
CASSLLGGGTEAFF
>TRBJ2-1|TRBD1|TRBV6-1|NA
TGTGCCAGCAGTGGCAAACAGGGGCCGGCCTACAATGAGCAGTTCTTC
CASSGKQGPAYNEQFF
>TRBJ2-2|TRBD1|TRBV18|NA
TGTGCCAGCTCACCACCGGGACAGGGGACCGGGGAGCTGTTTTTT
CASSPPGQGTGELFF
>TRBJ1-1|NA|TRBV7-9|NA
TGTGCCAGCAGCTTGGGGGGAACCACTGAAGCTTTCTTT
CASSLGGTTEAFF
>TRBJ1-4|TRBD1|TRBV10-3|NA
TGTGCCATCAGTCCGGGACAGGGACGTGGTGAAAAACTGTTTTTT
CAISPGQGRGEKLFF
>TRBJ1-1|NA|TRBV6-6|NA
TGTGCCAGCAGTTACTCGGGTGGGGGGAAGAACACTGAAGCTTTCTTT
CASSYSGGGKNTEAFF
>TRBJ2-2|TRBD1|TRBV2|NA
TGTGCCAGCAGGGGACAGACCTACACCGGGGAGCTGTTTTTT
CASRGQTYTGELFF
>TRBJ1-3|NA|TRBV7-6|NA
TGTGCCAGCAGCTGGGGCGTGAGCTCTGGAAACACCATATATTTT
CASSWGVSSGNTIYF
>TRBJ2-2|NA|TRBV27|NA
TGTGCCAGCAGTTTGTCCCGACGGGTTACCGGGGAGCTGTTTTTT
CASSLSRRVTGELFF
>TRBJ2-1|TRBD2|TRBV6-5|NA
TGTGCCAGCAGTCTTATGGGGGGGTCCTACAATGAGCAGTTCTTC
CASSLMGGSYNEQFF
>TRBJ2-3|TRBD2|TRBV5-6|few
TGTGCCAGCAGCTTGGAGGGGCTAGCGGGGGGGCCTAGCACAGATACGCAGTATTTT
CASSLEGLAGGPSTDTQYF
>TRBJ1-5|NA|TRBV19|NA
TGTGCCAGTAGTAGGGGAACAGGAGCTTATAGCAATCAGCCCCAGCATTTT
CASSRGTGAYSNQPQHF
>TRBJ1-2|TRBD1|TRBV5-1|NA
TGCGCCAGCAGTCAGACAGGGGGCTATGGCTACACCTTC
CASSQTGGYGYTF
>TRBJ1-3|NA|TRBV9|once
TGTGCCAGCAGCATCGGGACACCTGGAAACACCATATATTTT
CASSIGTPGNTIYF
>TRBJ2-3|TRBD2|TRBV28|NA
TGTGCCAGCAGTATAACTAGCGGGGGAAATACGCAGTATTTT
CASSITSGGNTQYF
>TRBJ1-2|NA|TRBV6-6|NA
TGTGCCAGCAGTTACAGGGGGATGGGCTACACCTTC
CASSYRGMGYTF
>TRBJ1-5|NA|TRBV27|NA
TGTGCCAGCAGTTTATCAAAGGTAGGGGCCCAGCATTTT
CASSLSKVGAQHF
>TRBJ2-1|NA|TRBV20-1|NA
TGCAGTGCTAGTCAGTCCAATGAGCAGTTCTTC
CSASQSNEQFF
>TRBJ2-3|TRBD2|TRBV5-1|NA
TGCGCCAGCAGCTTGGCGGGAGGGACTGGCACAGATACGCAGTATTTT
CASSLAGGTGTDTQYF
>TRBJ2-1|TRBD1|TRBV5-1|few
TGCGCCAGCAGCTTACAACAGGGGGTCAATGAGCAGTTCTTC
CASSLQQGVNEQFF
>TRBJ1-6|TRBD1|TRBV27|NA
TGTGCCAGCAGTTTATCGGCTGGACAGGGACTATTGAATTCACCCCTCCACTTT
CASSLSAGQGLLNSPLHF
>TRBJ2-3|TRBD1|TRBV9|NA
TGTGCCAGCAGCGTAGGCGCAGGGGGTCGTACAGATACGCAGTATTTT
CASSVGAGGRTDTQYF
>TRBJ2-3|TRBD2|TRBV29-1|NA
TGCAGCGTTGAGGAAGTGAGACTAGCGGGGGGCACAGATACGCAGTATTTT
CSVEEVRLAGGTDTQYF
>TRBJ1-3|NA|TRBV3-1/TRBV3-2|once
TGTGCCAGCAGCCCCCGGGGGGACCGAAACACCATATATTTT
CASSPRGDRNTIYF
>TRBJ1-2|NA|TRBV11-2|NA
TGTGCCAGCGAGGGAGTAGATGGCTACACCTTC
CASEGVDGYTF
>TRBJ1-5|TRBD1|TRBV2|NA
TGTGCCAGCAGTGGACAGGGGGTAAGCAATCAGCCCCAGCATTTT
CASSGQGVSNQPQHF
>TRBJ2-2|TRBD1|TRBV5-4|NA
TGTGCCAGCAGCCCAGCAGGGGGCGGGGAGCTGTTTTTT
CASSPAGGGELFF
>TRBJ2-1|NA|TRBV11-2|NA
TGTGCCAGCAGCTTAGGTTGGCGGGTAAATGAGCAGTTCTTC
CASSLGWRVNEQFF
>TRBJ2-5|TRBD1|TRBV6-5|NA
TGTGCTAGCGACAGGGGGTATCAAGAGACCCAGTACTTC
CASDRGYQETQYF
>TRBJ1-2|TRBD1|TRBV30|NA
TGTGCCTGGACCGGGGGACAGGGGGCGACCTATGGCTACACCTTC
CAWTGGQGATYGYTF
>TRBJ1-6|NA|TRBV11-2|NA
TGTGCCAGCAGCCCCCCCCTGGGGCCGAATTCACCCCTCCACTTT
CASSPPLGPNSPLHF
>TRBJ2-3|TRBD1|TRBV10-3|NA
TGTGCCATCAGCCCCCGGGACAGAGGGACAGATACGCAGTATTTT
CAISPRDRGTDTQYF
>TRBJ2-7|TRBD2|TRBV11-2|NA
TGTGCCAGCAGCTTAGGGAAGCGGGGGCCCTCCTACGAGCAGTACTTC
CASSLGKRGPSYEQYF
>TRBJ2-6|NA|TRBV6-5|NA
TGTGCCAGCAGGTTTCAGGGAACTGGGGCCAACGTCCTGACTTTC
CASRFQGTGANVLTF
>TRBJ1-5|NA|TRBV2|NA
TGTGCCAGCAGTGGGGGACTTGGCAGGGCAGATCAGCCCCAGCATTTT
CASSGGLGRADQPQHF
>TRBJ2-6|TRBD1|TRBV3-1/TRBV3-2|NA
TGTGCCAGCAGCCCCTTAGGCAGGGGGAGCTCTGGGGCCAACGTCCTGACTTTC
CASSPLGRGSSGANVLTF